These T cell receptor beta chains were read from a single sample in a study of siplizumab effects on memory and regulatory T cells. Antigen specificity for these receptors is unknown. The repertoire was sequenced with immunoSEQ multiplex PCR; TCRdb's copy has only in-frame clones and lacks some. Of 17,000 or so clones in the sample, under 50% were seen once. Sample: CFSE-low (dividing) CD4+ T cells sorted from an allogeneic mixed lymphocyte reaction. The receptors were sampled from a human donor in good health; the cells came from an allogeneic mixed lymphocyte reaction. Each CDR3 is given with its conserved first and last residue. The D gene is left open where the match is weak. Part of the rows lack a size; the others show once, few, many or a class for expanded clones.

v_gene	d_gene	abundance	j_gene	CDR3aa	CDR3nt
TRBV6-5	NA	NA	TRBJ1-1	CASRNSGGNTEAFF	TGTGCCAGCAGGAACAGTGGAGGGAACACTGAAGCTTTCTTT
TRBV9	NA	NA	TRBJ2-2	CASSFSSGPGNTGELFF	TGTGCCAGCAGTTTTAGCTCGGGGCCGGGGAACACCGGGGAGCTGTTTTTT
TRBV7-9	NA	NA	TRBJ2-3	CASSFTDTQYF	TGTGCCAGCAGCTTCACAGATACGCAGTATTTT
TRBV5-4	TRBD2	NA	TRBJ2-5	CASSLGVLAGLETQYF	TGTGCCAGCAGCTTGGGAGTACTAGCGGGGCTGGAGACCCAGTACTTC
TRBV18	NA	NA	TRBJ2-2	CASSPLFSGELFF	TGTGCCAGCTCACCATTATTTTCCGGGGAGCTGTTTTTT
TRBV7-2	NA	NA	TRBJ1-2	CASSLGQGWYYGYTF	TGTGCCAGCAGCTTAGGGCAGGGCTGGTACTATGGCTACACCTTC
TRBV6-4	NA	NA	TRBJ2-7	CARTIPYEQYF	TGTGCCAGGACCATTCCCTACGAGCAGTACTTC
TRBV2	NA	NA	TRBJ2-1	CASSDRYEQFF	TGTGCCAGCAGTGACAGGTATGAGCAGTTCTTC
TRBV7-9	NA	NA	TRBJ1-2	CASSLESYGYTF	TGTGCCAGCAGCTTAGAGAGCTATGGCTACACCTTC
TRBV7-9	NA	NA	TRBJ1-5	CAISSSNQPQHF	TGTGCCATTTCCTCCAGCAATCAGCCCCAGCATTTT
TRBV5-1	TRBD2	NA	TRBJ2-1	CASKGTSGVSYNEQFF	TGCGCCAGCAAAGGGACTAGCGGGGTCTCCTACAATGAGCAGTTCTTC
TRBV23-1	NA	NA	TRBJ2-5	CASSNREYQETQYF	TGCGCCAGCAGTAACCGGGAGTACCAAGAGACCCAGTACTTC
TRBV7-9	NA	NA	TRBJ1-6	CAGGLPNSPLHF	TGTGCCGGGGGACTGCCAAATTCACCCCTCCACTTT
TRBV7-3	NA	NA	TRBJ1-1	CASSLNGGSGNTEAFF	TGTGCCAGCAGCCTTAACGGGGGAAGTGGAAACACTGAAGCTTTCTTT
TRBV7-2	TRBD1	few	TRBJ1-2	CASSLAGDRGLYGYTF	TGTGCCAGCAGCTTAGCCGGGGACAGGGGGCTCTATGGCTACACCTTC
TRBV10-3	NA	NA	TRBJ1-6	CAISETDYNSPLHF	TGTGCCATCAGTGAAACCGACTATAATTCACCCCTCCACTTT
TRBV7-3	NA	NA	TRBJ2-3	CASSWESRDTQYF	TGTGCCAGCAGCTGGGAGAGCCGGGATACGCAGTATTTT
TRBV2	NA	few	TRBJ2-3	CASSVSRSTDTQYF	TGTGCCAGCAGTGTTAGCAGGAGCACAGATACGCAGTATTTT
TRBV5-1	NA	few	TRBJ2-2	CASSFRSPDTGELFF	TGCGCCAGCAGCTTCAGGAGCCCGGACACCGGGGAGCTGTTTTTT
TRBV29-1	NA	NA	TRBJ2-1	CSVTRYNEQFF	TGCAGCGTAACCAGATACAATGAGCAGTTCTTC
TRBV7-3	TRBD2	NA	TRBJ2-1	CASSSSLLASYNEQFF	TGTGCCAGCAGCTCGTCATTACTAGCGAGTTACAATGAGCAGTTCTTC
TRBV18	NA	few	TRBJ1-4	CASSPQEGEKLFF	TGTGCCAGCTCACCACAGGAGGGTGAAAAACTGTTTTTT
TRBV7-9	TRBD2	many	TRBJ2-3	CASSSTSGVSDTQYF	TGTGCCAGCAGTTCTACTAGCGGGGTTTCAGATACGCAGTATTTT
TRBV4-1	NA	NA	TRBJ1-1	CASSQVERVNTEAFF	TGCGCCAGCAGCCAAGTGGAAAGGGTGAACACTGAAGCTTTCTTT
TRBV18	NA	NA	TRBJ2-3	CASSPLDSDTQYF	TGTGCCAGCTCACCACTAGACTCAGATACGCAGTATTTT
TRBV7-9	NA	few	TRBJ1-3	CASSLGQGNTIYF	TGTGCCAGCAGCCTAGGACAGGGAAACACCATATATTTT
TRBV6-5	TRBD2	NA	TRBJ2-3	CASSVPGLGNDTQYF	TGTGCCAGCAGTGTACCGGGACTAGGGAACGATACGCAGTATTTT